This T cell receptor (beta chain) was identified during a study of shared clonotypes between healthy human individuals. This CDR3 region has 15 residues. V trimming: 3 bases; J trimming: 3 bases; junction bases outside the gene matches: 7. CDR1 and CDR2 from the germline V gene are SQVTM and ANQGSEA. Produced via immunoSEQ multiplex PCR; TCRdb's table is partial and in-frame only. The repertoire consists of about 2.3 million clones, with roughly 93% occurring once and the leading ten covering 0.35% to 0.45%. The material sequenced was naive CD4+ T cells from PBMCs. As for subset: CD45RA+ positively selected. The V and J genes are TRBV29-1 and TRBJ2-3, with 9 nucleotides matching TRBD2. This sequence was found in a man between 18 and 35 years old in good health. Some clones in this sample may be carry-over from other donors' samples. The CDR3 sequence is CSVDGIAGETDTQYF. CDR3 nucleotide sequence: TGCAGCGTTGATGGGATAGCGGGAGAAACAGATACGCAGTATTTT.